This T cell receptor beta chain was recorded in a study of beta chain features in type 1 diabetes. The investigators reverse transcribed all of the isolated RNA, so they sequenced expressed TCRB transcripts. Some clones are missing from TCRdb's copy, which holds only in-frame ones; the method was immunoSEQ multiplex PCR. The data show around 340,000 clones, 15% to 20% seen once. The CDR3 extends over 15 amino acids. Germline CDR1 reads SGHTA; CDR2 reads FQGNSA. The ends lost 5 bases at V and 2 bases at J; junction bases unmatched: 5. The sample was naive CD4+ T cells from blood. The sequence derives from a woman aged 18-29 years in good health. The chain is built from TRBV7-2 and TRBJ2-1; TRBD1 aligns across 8 bases. CDR3 residues: CASSLGQVTYNEQFF. CDR3 DNA: TGTGCCAGCAGCCTGGGACAGGTAACCTACAATGAGCAGTTCTTC.